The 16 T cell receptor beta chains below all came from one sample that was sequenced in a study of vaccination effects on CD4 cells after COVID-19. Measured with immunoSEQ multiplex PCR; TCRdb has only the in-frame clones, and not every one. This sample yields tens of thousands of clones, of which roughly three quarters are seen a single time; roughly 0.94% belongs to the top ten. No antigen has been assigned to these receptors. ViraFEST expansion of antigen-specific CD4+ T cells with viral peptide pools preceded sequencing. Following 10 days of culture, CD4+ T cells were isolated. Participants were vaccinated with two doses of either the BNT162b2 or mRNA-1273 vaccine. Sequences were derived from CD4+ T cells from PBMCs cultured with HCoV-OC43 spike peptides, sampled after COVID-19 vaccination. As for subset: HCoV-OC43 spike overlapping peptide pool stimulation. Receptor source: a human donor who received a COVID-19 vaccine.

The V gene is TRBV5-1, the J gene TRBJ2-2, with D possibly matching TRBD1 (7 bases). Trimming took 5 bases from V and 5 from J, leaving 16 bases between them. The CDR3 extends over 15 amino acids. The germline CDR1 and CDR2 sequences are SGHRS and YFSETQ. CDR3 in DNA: TGCGCCAGCAGGGGGAGGACAGGTACGACCGGGGAGCTGTTTTTT. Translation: CASRGRTGTTGELFF.

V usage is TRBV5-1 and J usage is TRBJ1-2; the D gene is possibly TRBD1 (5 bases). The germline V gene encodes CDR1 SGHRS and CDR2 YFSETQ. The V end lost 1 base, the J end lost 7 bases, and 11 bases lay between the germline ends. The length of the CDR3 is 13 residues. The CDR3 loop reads CASSLSGLSGYTF. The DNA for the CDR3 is TGCGCCAGCAGCTTGTCAGGGTTAAGTGGCTACACCTTC.

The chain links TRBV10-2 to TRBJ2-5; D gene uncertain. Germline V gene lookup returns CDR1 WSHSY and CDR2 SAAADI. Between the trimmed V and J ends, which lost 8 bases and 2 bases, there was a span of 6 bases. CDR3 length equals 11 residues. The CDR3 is CASSRQETQYF. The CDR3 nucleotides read TGCGCCAGCTCGCGTCAAGAGACCCAGTACTTC.

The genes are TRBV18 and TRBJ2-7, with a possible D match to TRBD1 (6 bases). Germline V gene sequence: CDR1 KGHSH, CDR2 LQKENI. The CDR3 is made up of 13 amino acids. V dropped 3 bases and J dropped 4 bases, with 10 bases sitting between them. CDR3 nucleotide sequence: TGTGCCAGCTCACCTCAGGGGTCATACGAGCAGTACGTC. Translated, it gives CASSPQGSYEQYV.

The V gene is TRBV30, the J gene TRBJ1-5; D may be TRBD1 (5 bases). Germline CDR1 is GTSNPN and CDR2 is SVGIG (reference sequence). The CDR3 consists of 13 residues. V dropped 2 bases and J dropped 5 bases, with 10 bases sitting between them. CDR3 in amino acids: CAWSRQLDQPQHF. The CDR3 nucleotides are TGTGCCTGGAGTAGACAGTTGGATCAGCCCCAGCATTTT.

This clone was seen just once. The CDR3 sequence: CASSLGNLGTNEKLFF. Written as DNA, the CDR3 is TGCGCCAGCAGCCTCGGAAACCTCGGCACTAATGAAAAACTGTTTTTT. The chain is built from TRBV4-3 and TRBJ1-4, with D unresolved. The CDR3 sequence is 16 residues long. Trimming pared 4 bases from V and 2 bases from J, leaving 14 bases between. Germline V gene data show CDR1 as LGHNA and CDR2 as YSLEER.

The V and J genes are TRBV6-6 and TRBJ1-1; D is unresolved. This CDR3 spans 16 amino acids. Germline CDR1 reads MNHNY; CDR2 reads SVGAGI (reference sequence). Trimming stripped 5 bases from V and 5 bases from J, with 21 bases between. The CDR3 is CASSQGSGRRKTEAFF. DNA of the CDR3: TGTGCCAGCAGTCAAGGAAGTGGTAGGCGAAAGACTGAAGCTTTCTTT.

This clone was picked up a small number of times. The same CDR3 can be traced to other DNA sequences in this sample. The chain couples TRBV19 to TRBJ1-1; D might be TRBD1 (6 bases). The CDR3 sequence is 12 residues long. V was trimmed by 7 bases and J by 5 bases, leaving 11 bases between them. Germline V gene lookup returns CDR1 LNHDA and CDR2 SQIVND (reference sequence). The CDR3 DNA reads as TGTGCCAGTATCAGGGGAGAAACTGAAGCTTTCTTT. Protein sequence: CASIRGETEAFF.

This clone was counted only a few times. The CDR3 nucleotides are TGCGCCAGCAGCAGTACGCCGGGGGGCAACACCGGGGAGCTGTTTTTT. Its translation: CASSSTPGGNTGELFF. The chain uses TRBV4-3 and TRBJ2-2; D may be TRBD2 (7 bases). The germline gives CDR1 LGHNA, CDR2 YSLEER. Trimming shortened V by 5 bases and J by 2 bases, and 15 bases separated the two germline ends. The CDR3 is made up of 16 amino acids.

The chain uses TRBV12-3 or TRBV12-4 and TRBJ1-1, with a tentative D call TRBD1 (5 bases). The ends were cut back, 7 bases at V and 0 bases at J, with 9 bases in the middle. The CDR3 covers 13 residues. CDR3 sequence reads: CASNGGLNTEAFF. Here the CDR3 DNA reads TGTGCCAGCAACGGGGGGTTGAACACTGAAGCTTTCTTT.

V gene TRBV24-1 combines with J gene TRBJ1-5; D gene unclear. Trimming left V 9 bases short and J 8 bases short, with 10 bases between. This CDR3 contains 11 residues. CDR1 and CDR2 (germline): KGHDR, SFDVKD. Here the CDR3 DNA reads TGTGCCACCGGAAGGACGGAGCCCCAGCATTTT. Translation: CATGRTEPQHF.

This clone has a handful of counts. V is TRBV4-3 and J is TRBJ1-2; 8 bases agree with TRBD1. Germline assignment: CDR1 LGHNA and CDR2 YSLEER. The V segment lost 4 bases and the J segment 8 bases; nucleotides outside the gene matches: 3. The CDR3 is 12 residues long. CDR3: CASSPTGDGYTF. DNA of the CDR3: TGCGCCAGCAGCCCGACAGGGGACGGCTACACCTTC.

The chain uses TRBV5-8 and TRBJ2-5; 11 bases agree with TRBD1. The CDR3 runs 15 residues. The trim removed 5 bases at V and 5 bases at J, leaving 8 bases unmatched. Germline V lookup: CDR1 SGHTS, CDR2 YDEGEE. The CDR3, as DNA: TGTGCCAGCAGTGCGGACAGGGGGCTTCAGGAGACCCAGTACTTC. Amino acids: CASSADRGLQETQYF.

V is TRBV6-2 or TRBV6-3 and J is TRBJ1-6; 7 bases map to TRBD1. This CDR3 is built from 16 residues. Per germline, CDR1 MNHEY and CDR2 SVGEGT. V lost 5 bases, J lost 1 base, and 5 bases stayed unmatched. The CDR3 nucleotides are TGTGCCAGCAGTCCGCAGGGGGGATCCTATAATTCACCCCTCCACTTT. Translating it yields CASSPQGGSYNSPLHF.

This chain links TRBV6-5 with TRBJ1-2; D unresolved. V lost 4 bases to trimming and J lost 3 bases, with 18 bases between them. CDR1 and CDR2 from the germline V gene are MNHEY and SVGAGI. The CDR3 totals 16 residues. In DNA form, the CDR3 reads TGTGCCAGCAGTTCCATGGAGGCTCGTGTTGACTATGGCTACACCTTC. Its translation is CASSSMEARVDYGYTF.

The CDR3 loop reads CASSQGVAGGKDTQYF. For the CDR3, the DNA is TGTGCCAGCAGCCAAGGGGTAGCGGGGGGGAAAGATACGCAGTATTTT. The genes are TRBV3-1 (or the pseudogene TRBV3-2) and TRBJ2-3; TRBD2 aligns across 11 bases. Germline assignment: CDR1 LGHDT and CDR2 YNNKEL (reference sequence). The CDR3 covers 16 residues. J gave up 5 bases and V 1 base, and 5 bases lay outside the gene matches.